The rows below give T cell receptor beta chains drawn from one sample of a study of cytomegalovirus exposure and HLA in healthy donors. Profiled with immunoSEQ multiplex PCR; TCRdb holds only in-frame clones, not every one. This sample has approximately 140,000 clones, with 70% to 85% found just once. Material for sequencing was PBMCs. These receptors were obtained from a woman aged 40 to 49 in good health and CMV-seronegative. CDR3s include the opening cysteine and the closing phenylalanine or tryptophan. The D gene is left open where the match is weak. Size tells how often a clone was seen (once, few, many) or the class of an expanded clone, and some rows leave it out.

CDR3 DNA: TGTGCCAGCAGTATCCCCGGTAGCGCATACGAGCAGTACTTC; CDR3 protein: CASSIPGSAYEQYF; V gene: TRBV28; clone size: NA; D gene: NA; J gene: TRBJ2-7
CDR3 DNA: TGTGCCAGCAGCGCCGCAGGGGGCGAGCAGTACTTC; CDR3 protein: CASSAAGGEQYF; V gene: TRBV7-3; clone size: once; D gene: TRBD1; J gene: TRBJ2-7
CDR3 DNA: TGTGCCAGCAGATCCGACAGGGTCACCGGGGAGCTGTTTTTT; CDR3 protein: CASRSDRVTGELFF; V gene: TRBV6-5; clone size: NA; D gene: TRBD1; J gene: TRBJ2-2
CDR3 DNA: TGCAGCGTTCAGGTCAACAGGGGAAGCTCCTACAATGAGCAGTTCTTC; CDR3 protein: CSVQVNRGSSYNEQFF; V gene: TRBV29-1; clone size: NA; D gene: TRBD1; J gene: TRBJ2-1
CDR3 DNA: TGTGCCAGCAGCAAGACTAGCGGGGGATGGGGGAATGAGCAGTTCTTC; CDR3 protein: CASSKTSGGWGNEQFF; V gene: TRBV9; clone size: NA; D gene: TRBD2; J gene: TRBJ2-1
CDR3 DNA: TGTGCCAGCAAAACTGACAGGAACACTGAAGCTTTCTTT; CDR3 protein: CASKTDRNTEAFF; V gene: TRBV2; clone size: NA; D gene: NA; J gene: TRBJ1-1
CDR3 DNA: TGCAGTGCTGCGACAGACTATGGCTACACCTTC; CDR3 protein: CSAATDYGYTF; V gene: TRBV20-1; clone size: NA; D gene: NA; J gene: TRBJ1-2
CDR3 DNA: TGTGCCACCAGCAGAGGTGTGGGACAGGGGGCTGGCGAGCAGTACTTC; CDR3 protein: CATSRGVGQGAGEQYF; V gene: TRBV15; clone size: NA; D gene: TRBD1; J gene: TRBJ2-7
CDR3 DNA: TGTGCCAGCAGCTTGCTTTCGACAGGGGCGAACACCGGGGAGCTGTTTTTT; CDR3 protein: CASSLLSTGANTGELFF; V gene: TRBV5-4; clone size: NA; D gene: TRBD1; J gene: TRBJ2-2
CDR3 DNA: TGTTCCAGCAGCCCCAGGGACACTGAAGCTTTCTTT; CDR3 protein: CSSSPRDTEAFF; V gene: TRBV7-9; clone size: once; D gene: NA; J gene: TRBJ1-1
CDR3 DNA: TGTGCCACCGAGTCTAACAGGGGGTGGAATCAGCCCCAGCATTTT; CDR3 protein: CATESNRGWNQPQHF; V gene: TRBV19; clone size: NA; D gene: TRBD1; J gene: TRBJ1-5
CDR3 DNA: TGTGCCAGCAGCTCCTACAGGAGTAACTATGGCTACACCTTC; CDR3 protein: CASSSYRSNYGYTF; V gene: TRBV5-8; clone size: NA; D gene: NA; J gene: TRBJ1-2
CDR3 DNA: TGTGCCGGCAGCGGAGTCACCCAAGAGACCCAGTACTTC; CDR3 protein: CAGSGVTQETQYF; V gene: TRBV5-6; clone size: NA; D gene: NA; J gene: TRBJ2-5
CDR3 DNA: TGCAGTGCTAGCCATCCGAGTGAGCAGTACTTC; CDR3 protein: CSASHPSEQYF; V gene: TRBV20-1; clone size: NA; D gene: NA; J gene: TRBJ2-7
CDR3 DNA: TGTGCCAGCAGTCCCACAGCCGGGGGAAGGGCTTTCTTT; CDR3 protein: CASSPTAGGRAFF; V gene: TRBV28; clone size: NA; D gene: NA; J gene: TRBJ1-1
CDR3 DNA: TGCGCCAGCAGCTCTAAACTAGCGCTGAACACCGGGGAGCTGTTTTTT; CDR3 protein: CASSSKLALNTGELFF; V gene: TRBV5-1; clone size: NA; D gene: TRBD2; J gene: TRBJ2-2
CDR3 DNA: TGTGCCAGTAGTATTGACAGGTCTGGCGAGCAGTACTTC; CDR3 protein: CASSIDRSGEQYF; V gene: TRBV19; clone size: NA; D gene: NA; J gene: TRBJ2-7
CDR3 DNA: TGCGCCAGCAGCTTGCAACAGGGGGTCGAGACCCAGTACTTC; CDR3 protein: CASSLQQGVETQYF; V gene: TRBV5-1; clone size: NA; D gene: TRBD1; J gene: TRBJ2-5
CDR3 DNA: TGCGCCAGCAGCCATGGGCCGGGGACAGGGTATGTCTACACCTTC; CDR3 protein: CASSHGPGTGYVYTF; V gene: TRBV4-3; clone size: NA; D gene: TRBD1; J gene: TRBJ1-2
CDR3 DNA: TGTGCCAGCAGCCAAGAACGGGGGGTTGAAGCTTTCTTT; CDR3 protein: CASSQERGVEAFF; V gene: TRBV7-2; clone size: NA; D gene: NA; J gene: TRBJ1-1
CDR3 DNA: TGTGCCAGCAGCCAAGATCAGGTGAGCTACAATGAGCAGTTCTTC; CDR3 protein: CASSQDQVSYNEQFF; V gene: TRBV4-2; clone size: NA; D gene: NA; J gene: TRBJ2-1
CDR3 DNA: TGTGCCAGCAGCTTAGGTGCTAGCGGGACCACAGATACGCAGTATTTT; CDR3 protein: CASSLGASGTTDTQYF; V gene: TRBV7-2; clone size: NA; D gene: TRBD2; J gene: TRBJ2-3
CDR3 DNA: TGCGCCAGCAGCTCCATAACAGGGGGCAGAGAGACCCAGTACTTC; CDR3 protein: CASSSITGGRETQYF; V gene: TRBV5-1; clone size: NA; D gene: TRBD1; J gene: TRBJ2-5
CDR3 DNA: TGTGCCAGCAGCGCCGACAGGGCACTATTCTACGAGCAGTACTTC; CDR3 protein: CASSADRALFYEQYF; V gene: TRBV13; clone size: NA; D gene: TRBD1; J gene: TRBJ2-7
CDR3 DNA: TGTGCCAGCAGCTTAGACAGCGGGAGTGGGAAGACCCAGTACTTC; CDR3 protein: CASSLDSGSGKTQYF; V gene: TRBV11-3; clone size: NA; D gene: TRBD2; J gene: TRBJ2-5
CDR3 DNA: TGTGCCAGCAGGACACCCGCAGATACGCAGTATTTT; CDR3 protein: CASRTPADTQYF; V gene: TRBV28; clone size: NA; D gene: NA; J gene: TRBJ2-3
CDR3 DNA: TGTGCCAGCAGTTGGACAGGGAAGCTAACTGGGGCCAACGTCCTGACTTTC; CDR3 protein: CASSWTGKLTGANVLTF; V gene: TRBV27; clone size: NA; D gene: TRBD1; J gene: TRBJ2-6
CDR3 DNA: TGTGCCAGCAATCGACTAGTTACCACAGATACGCAGTATTTT; CDR3 protein: CASNRLVTTDTQYF; V gene: TRBV9; clone size: NA; D gene: NA; J gene: TRBJ2-3
CDR3 DNA: TGCGCCAGCACCCTGGAGGGGGCCGAGCAGTACTTC; CDR3 protein: CASTLEGAEQYF; V gene: TRBV5-1; clone size: NA; D gene: NA; J gene: TRBJ2-7
CDR3 DNA: TGTGCCAGCAGCCAAGATCTAGGTGCCTACGAGCAGTACTTC; CDR3 protein: CASSQDLGAYEQYF; V gene: TRBV4-2; clone size: once; D gene: NA; J gene: TRBJ2-7
CDR3 DNA: TGTGCCAGCAGCCGAGGTCGACAGAGCACAGATACGCAGTATTTT; CDR3 protein: CASSRGRQSTDTQYF; V gene: TRBV11-3; clone size: NA; D gene: NA; J gene: TRBJ2-3
CDR3 DNA: TGTGCCAGCAGTTACAGTTCGATACAGGGTAATCAGCCCCAGCATTTT; CDR3 protein: CASSYSSIQGNQPQHF; V gene: TRBV6-5; clone size: NA; D gene: NA; J gene: TRBJ1-5
CDR3 DNA: TGTGCCAGCAGCCCCGGGGGACTCATATCCACAGATACGCAGTATTTT; CDR3 protein: CASSPGGLISTDTQYF; V gene: TRBV4-2; clone size: NA; D gene: NA; J gene: TRBJ2-3
CDR3 DNA: TGCGCCAGCAGCCAAGGAGGCCTCCCTAAGAGAGAGACCCAGTACTTC; CDR3 protein: CASSQGGLPKRETQYF; V gene: TRBV4-3; clone size: NA; D gene: NA; J gene: TRBJ2-5
CDR3 DNA: TGTGCCAGCAGCTTGGTTCGCCAGGATCTCAGCTTAGAGTACTTC; CDR3 protein: CASSLVRQDLSLEYF; V gene: TRBV5-5; clone size: NA; D gene: NA; J gene: TRBJ2-5
CDR3 DNA: TGTGCCTGGAGTATTGGGGGGACCACGACCCAGTACTTC; CDR3 protein: CAWSIGGTTTQYF; V gene: TRBV30; clone size: NA; D gene: NA; J gene: TRBJ2-5
CDR3 DNA: TGTGCCATCAGTGCTACCCGGGACACCTTCTCTGGAAACACCATATATTTT; CDR3 protein: CAISATRDTFSGNTIYF; V gene: TRBV10-3; clone size: NA; D gene: NA; J gene: TRBJ1-3
CDR3 DNA: TGCGCCAGCAGCTTGAGGGCTAGCGGGAGAAAGGAGCAGTACTTC; CDR3 protein: CASSLRASGRKEQYF; V gene: TRBV5-1; clone size: NA; D gene: TRBD2; J gene: TRBJ2-7
CDR3 DNA: TGTGCCAGTAGTGAGCAGGTTGGTGAAGCTTTCTTT; CDR3 protein: CASSEQVGEAFF; V gene: TRBV19; clone size: NA; D gene: NA; J gene: TRBJ1-1
CDR3 DNA: TGTGCCAGCAGTGAATGGCGGGAGGGCTCAGATGAGCAGTTCTTC; CDR3 protein: CASSEWREGSDEQFF; V gene: TRBV2; clone size: NA; D gene: TRBD2; J gene: TRBJ2-1
CDR3 DNA: TGTGCCAGCAGCTTAGTCGGGGTCCTGGTCGGGGAGCTGTTTTTT; CDR3 protein: CASSLVGVLVGELFF; V gene: TRBV7-2; clone size: NA; D gene: NA; J gene: TRBJ2-2
CDR3 DNA: TGTGCCAGCAGCTCCACTAGTTCCCGGGTTCAGTACTTC; CDR3 protein: CASSSTSSRVQYF; V gene: TRBV7-2; clone size: NA; D gene: NA; J gene: TRBJ2-4
CDR3 DNA: TGTGCCAGCAGTTACTCGGCAACAAATCAGCCCCAGCATTTT; CDR3 protein: CASSYSATNQPQHF; V gene: TRBV6-5; clone size: NA; D gene: NA; J gene: TRBJ1-5
CDR3 DNA: TGTGCCAGCAGTGAGGACAGGTGGGCAGATACGCAGTATTTT; CDR3 protein: CASSEDRWADTQYF; V gene: TRBV2; clone size: NA; D gene: TRBD1; J gene: TRBJ2-3
CDR3 DNA: TGTGCCAGCAGCGTAGCGAGGAGGGGTGAGCAGTTCTTC; CDR3 protein: CASSVARRGEQFF; V gene: TRBV9; clone size: NA; D gene: NA; J gene: TRBJ2-1
CDR3 DNA: TGTGCCAGCTCACTACTCCAGGGGGCGAACACTGAAGCTTTCTTT; CDR3 protein: CASSLLQGANTEAFF; V gene: TRBV18; clone size: NA; D gene: TRBD1; J gene: TRBJ1-1
CDR3 DNA: TGTGCCAGCAGCCAAGATCTTAGGCAGGACAATCAGCCCCAGCATTTT; CDR3 protein: CASSQDLRQDNQPQHF; V gene: TRBV4-2; clone size: few; D gene: NA; J gene: TRBJ1-5
CDR3 DNA: TGTGCCAGCAGCCCCGGACTAGCGGGAGTTTCTGTGCAGTACTTC; CDR3 protein: CASSPGLAGVSVQYF; V gene: TRBV5-6; clone size: NA; D gene: TRBD2; J gene: TRBJ2-7
CDR3 DNA: TGTGCCACCGAGACAGGTAGCAATCAGCCCCAGCATTTT; CDR3 protein: CATETGSNQPQHF; V gene: TRBV6-1; clone size: NA; D gene: NA; J gene: TRBJ1-5
CDR3 DNA: TGTGCCAGCAGTTTGATCACTCGGCGCGGGTCTAACTATGGCTACACCTTC; CDR3 protein: CASSLITRRGSNYGYTF; V gene: TRBV27; clone size: NA; D gene: NA; J gene: TRBJ1-2
CDR3 DNA: TGTGCCAGCGGTAGCGTCTACACAGATACGCAGTATTTT; CDR3 protein: CASGSVYTDTQYF; V gene: TRBV27; clone size: once; D gene: NA; J gene: TRBJ2-3
CDR3 DNA: TGCGCCAGCAGCTTGACACAACAGGGGGCCTCAGAAGCTTTCTTT; CDR3 protein: CASSLTQQGASEAFF; V gene: TRBV5-1; clone size: NA; D gene: TRBD1; J gene: TRBJ1-1
CDR3 DNA: TGTGCCAGCAGCATACTTAGCGGGAGCTCCTACAATGAGCAGTTCTTC; CDR3 protein: CASSILSGSSYNEQFF; V gene: TRBV7-3; clone size: NA; D gene: TRBD2; J gene: TRBJ2-1
CDR3 DNA: TGTGCGGTCAGACTCTCTGGGGCCAACGTCCTGACTTTC; CDR3 protein: CAVRLSGANVLTF; V gene: TRBV27; clone size: NA; D gene: NA; J gene: TRBJ2-6
CDR3 DNA: TGTGCCAGCAGCAAAGTCTGGGACACCTACAATGAGCAGTTCTTC; CDR3 protein: CASSKVWDTYNEQFF; V gene: TRBV21-1; clone size: NA; D gene: NA; J gene: TRBJ2-1
CDR3 DNA: TGTGCCAGCAGTCCCCAGCCGGGTCTAAAAAACACCGGGGAGCTGTTTTTT; CDR3 protein: CASSPQPGLKNTGELFF; V gene: TRBV28; clone size: NA; D gene: NA; J gene: TRBJ2-2
CDR3 DNA: TGTGCCAGCAGCCCAGAGGAAGATACGCAGTATTTT; CDR3 protein: CASSPEEDTQYF; V gene: TRBV5-4; clone size: NA; D gene: NA; J gene: TRBJ2-3